One and the same sample provided the 30 T cell receptor beta chains below, sequenced in a study of T cell responses to AZD1222 COVID-19 vaccine. Assay: immunoSEQ multiplex PCR; the TCRdb copy retains only in-frame clones and omits some. This sample has about 110,000 clones, with roughly nine tenths found just once. The sequenced sample was peripheral blood, obtained on day 0 of AZD1222 vaccination. Receptor source: an adult in good health.

The CDR3 DNA reads as TGCGCCAGCAGCCAACCGGACTTCAGTCATCCACCCCTCCACTTT. It yields the protein CASSQPDFSHPPLHF. The rearrangement joins TRBV4-1 to TRBJ1-6; D remains unclear. Between the trimmed V and J ends, which lost 2 bases and 11 bases, there was a span of 16 bases. This CDR3 comprises 15 residues. The germline V gene encodes CDR1 MGHRA and CDR2 YSYEKL.

The rearrangement links TRBV29-1 to TRBJ1-2, with a possible D match to TRBD1 (6 bases). V was pared by 2 bases and J by 8 bases, with 12 bases between. Germline V gene sequence: CDR1 SQVTM, CDR2 ANQGSEA. The CDR3 length is 12 residues. Here the CDR3 DNA reads TGCAGCGTTGAAAGGGGGGATAAGGGCTACACCTTC. This translates into CSVERGDKGYTF.

The chain recombines TRBV7-6 with TRBJ2-1; no reliable D call. The germline V gene has CDR1 SGHVS and CDR2 FNYEAQ. This CDR3 is 13 amino acids long. The germline V and J ends were trimmed by 0 bases and 10 bases, with 10 bases remaining between them. CDR3 coding DNA: TGTGCCAGCAGCTTAGCTCGGTCCAGGGAGCAGTTCTTC. Amino acid sequence: CASSLARSREQFF.

This clone was counted a few times. This sequence joins TRBV9 and TRBJ2-1; 10 bases fit TRBD2. Per germline, CDR1 SGDLS and CDR2 YYNGEE. The CDR3 has 17 amino acids. The junction had 12 bases not matched to a gene; V was cut back by 3 bases and J by 6 bases. CDR3 sequence reads: CASSGSTVLAGFNEQFF. CDR3 in DNA: TGTGCCAGCAGCGGATCGACGGTACTAGCGGGATTCAATGAGCAGTTCTTC.

About this clone itself: The junction and the germline gene differ at one end; a read error may be behind it. The chain uses TRBV11-2 and TRBJ1-1; tentative D call: TRBD1 (5 bases). The CDR3 extends over 16 amino acids. Germline loops: CDR1 SGHAT, CDR2 FQNNGV. CDR3 region: CASSLAPGTTNSEAFF. The DNA for the CDR3 is TGTGCCAGCAGCTTAGCCCCCGGGACCACAAACAGTGAAGCTTTCTTT.

This clone appeared once. For the CDR3, the DNA is TGTGCCAGCAGTTACTATACAGGGCGAACTCCTCTCTACGAGCAGTACTTC. Translating gives CASSYYTGRTPLYEQYF. V usage is TRBV6-2 or TRBV6-3 and J usage is TRBJ2-7; D is perhaps TRBD1 (6 bases). This CDR3 has 17 amino acids. In germline, CDR1 is MNHEY, CDR2 SVGEGT. Trimming took off 1 base at V and 3 bases at J, with 19 bases between the two ends.

This chain joins TRBV28 and TRBJ1-4; 7 bases match TRBD1. After removal of 4 bases from V and 0 bases from J, the junction contained 2 bases not matched to a gene. The CDR3 has 15 amino acids. In germline, CDR1 is MDHEN, CDR2 SYDVKM. CDR3 region: CASSSQGATNEKLFF. The CDR3 DNA reads as TGTGCCAGCAGTTCGCAGGGGGCAACTAATGAAAAACTGTTTTTT.

This clone was detected once. The chain couples TRBV7-6 to TRBJ1-3, with 8 bases fitting TRBD1. Germline trimming cut 1 base from V and 2 bases from J; bases unmatched to any gene: 10. Germline lookup yields CDR1 SGHVS and CDR2 FNYEAQ. This CDR3 has 18 residues. CDR3 sequence: CASSLVGAGGIAGNTIYF. The CDR3 bases are TGTGCCAGCAGCTTAGTAGGGGCAGGGGGCATCGCTGGAAACACCATATATTTT.

The V and J genes are TRBV12-3 or TRBV12-4 and TRBJ2-3; D is unresolved. This CDR3 spans 12 amino acids. V lost 4 bases and J 3 bases, leaving 5 bases between the germline ends. The CDR3 DNA sequence: TGTGCCAGCAGTTCCCTTACAGATACGCAGTATTTT. Its protein is CASSSLTDTQYF.

The rearrangement uses TRBV6-5 and TRBJ2-1, with D hard to call. This CDR3 is built from 16 residues. The ends were cut back, 2 bases at V and 0 bases at J, with 11 bases in the middle. CDR1 and CDR2 from the germline V gene are MNHEY and SVGAGI. CDR3 in DNA: TGTGCCAGCAGTTACCTCCGCGGCAGCTCCTACAATGAGCAGTTCTTC. Translation gives CASSYLRGSSYNEQFF.

This chain connects TRBV5-1 to TRBJ1-3; D may be TRBD1 (6 bases). The germline V and J ends were trimmed by 0 bases and 0 bases, with 7 bases remaining between them. CDR3 length: 15 amino acids. Germline V gives CDR1 SGHRS, CDR2 YFSETQ. The CDR3 bases are TGCGCCAGCAGCTTGGTACAGGGCTCTGGAAACACCATATATTTT. Translated, it gives CASSLVQGSGNTIYF.

The chain employs TRBV19 and TRBJ1-6, with a possible D match to TRBD1 (6 bases). With 8 bases removed from V and 7 bases from J, the gap between germline ends came to 15 bases. The V gene's germline CDR1 is LNHDA and CDR2 SQIVND (reference sequence). This CDR3 has 14 amino acids. The CDR3 region is CASRLQGGNSPLHF. The CDR3 nucleotides read TGTGCCAGTCGCTTACAGGGCGGAAATTCACCCCTCCACTTT. The full variable domain, with the rest looked up from reference TRBV19 and TRBJ1-6, is DGGITQSPKYLFRKEGQNVTLSCEQNLNHDAMYWYRQDPGQGLRLIYYSQIVNDFQKGDIAEGYSVSREKKESFPLTVTSAQKNPTAFYLCASRLQGGNSPLHFGNGTRLTVT.

The rearrangement uses TRBV18 and TRBJ2-1; D is unclear. V was cut by 3 bases and J by 16 bases, with 25 bases left in between. This CDR3 region has 15 residues. Looked up from germline, CDR1 is KGHSH and CDR2 is LQKENI. The chain's CDR3 is CASSPDPTPFGSKFF. The CDR3, as DNA: TGTGCCAGCTCACCGGACCCAACCCCTTTCGGCAGCAAATTCTTC.

This chain joins TRBV28 and TRBJ1-5, with D maybe TRBD1 (5 bases). Trimming took off 4 bases at V and 4 bases at J, with 5 bases between the two ends. The CDR3 extends over 12 amino acids. Germline CDR1 MDHEN, CDR2 SYDVKM. CDR3 protein: CASSWGNQPQHF. Written as DNA, the CDR3 is TGTGCCAGCAGTTGGGGGAATCAGCCCCAGCATTTT.

The chain joins TRBV28 to TRBJ1-1; the D gene is possibly TRBD1 (6 bases). Trimming took 3 bases from V and 1 from J, leaving 12 bases between them. CDR3 length: 15 residues. Germline V gives CDR1 MDHEN, CDR2 SYDVKM. The CDR3 DNA reads TGTGCCAGCAGTTTTGATCCGGGACAGAACACTGAAGCTTTCTTT. Amino acids: CASSFDPGQNTEAFF.

This chain uses TRBV28 with TRBJ1-1; 7 bases line up with TRBD1. CDR3 length: 12 residues. The J segment lost 11 bases and the V segment lost 5 bases, leaving 8 bases of the junction unmatched. Germline V gene lookup returns CDR1 MDHEN and CDR2 SYDVKM. The chain's CDR3 is CASSLEGAAAFF. CDR3 DNA sequence: TGTGCCAGCAGTCTTGAGGGGGCTGCGGCTTTCTTT.

The chain is built from TRBV7-8 and TRBJ1-2; 8 bases align to TRBD1. This CDR3 has 15 residues. Germline V gives CDR1 SGHVS, CDR2 FQNEAQ. Unmatched junction bases numbered 4, after V lost 1 base and J lost 3 bases. The CDR3, as DNA: TGTGCCAGCAGCTTAGAAGCGACAGGGGACTATGGCTACACCTTC. Its protein is CASSLEATGDYGYTF. Supplemented by reference TRBV7-8 and TRBJ1-2, the full variable domain reads GAGVSQSPRYKVAKRGQDVALRCDPISGHVSLFWYQQALGQGPEFLTYFQNEAQLDKSGLPSDRFFAERPEGSVSTLKIQRTQQEDSAVYLCASSLEATGDYGYTFGSGTRLTVV.

The J gene is TRBJ2-6, the V gene TRBV15; 11 nucleotides match TRBD2. Germline CDR1 reads LNHNV; CDR2 reads YYDKDF (reference sequence). Losses at the gene ends were 4 bases for V and 4 bases for J; bases not matched to a gene: 9. This CDR3 is built from 18 residues. The CDR3 loop reads CATSILAGGPQGANVLTF. For the CDR3, the DNA is TGTGCCACCAGCATATTAGCGGGAGGGCCGCAGGGGGCCAACGTCCTGACTTTC. The full variable domain, its missing parts supplied by reference TRBV15 and TRBJ2-6, is DAMVIQNPRYQVTQFGKPVTLSCSQTLNHNVMYWYQQKSSQAPKLLFHYYDKDFNNEADTPDNFQSRRPNTSFCFLDIRSPGLGDTAMYLCATSILAGGPQGANVLTFGAGSRLTVL.

This chain links TRBV3-1 (or the pseudogene TRBV3-2) with TRBJ2-7, with D possibly matching TRBD2 (6 bases). The V gene's germline CDR1 is LGHDT and CDR2 YNNKEL (reference sequence). The length of the CDR3 is 14 residues. V was shortened by 1 base and J by 6 bases, with 13 bases between the two germline ends. In DNA form, the CDR3 reads TGTGCCAGCAGCCAAGCCGGGACTTGGTTCGAGCAGTACTTC. Its translation is CASSQAGTWFEQYF.

V usage is TRBV5-6 and J usage is TRBJ2-3; 8 bases fit TRBD2. CDR3 length: 16 amino acids. Looked up from germline, CDR1 is SGHDT and CDR2 is YYEEEE. V was clipped by 4 bases and J by 5 bases; unmatched bases: 12. CDR3 sequence: CASSAWTSLWGDTQYF. CDR3 sequence (DNA): TGTGCCAGCAGCGCCTGGACTAGCCTTTGGGGAGATACGCAGTATTTT.

This chain links TRBV24-1 with TRBJ1-1; D is unclear. The V end lost 4 bases, the J end lost 1 base, and 12 bases lay between the germline ends. This CDR3 region has 15 residues. Germline assignment: CDR1 KGHDR and CDR2 SFDVKD. As DNA, the CDR3 is TGTGCCACCAGTGAATCTAAGACGGGGAACACTGAAGCTTTCTTT. Amino acid sequence: CATSESKTGNTEAFF.

J is TRBJ2-3 and V is TRBV3-1 (or the pseudogene TRBV3-2); TRBD2 aligns across 11 bases. J was trimmed by 5 bases and V by 4 bases; bases with no gene match: 8. The CDR3 consists of 16 residues. Germline assignment: CDR1 LGHDT and CDR2 YNNKEL (reference sequence). CDR3: CASSRNRGLAGDTQYF. CDR3 in DNA: TGTGCCAGCAGCCGCAACCGAGGACTAGCGGGAGATACGCAGTATTTT.

The rearrangement links TRBV30 to TRBJ2-7, with 9 bases that match TRBD1. The ends lost 5 bases at V and 6 bases at J; junction bases unmatched: 8. This CDR3 comprises 13 residues. Germline lookup yields CDR1 GTSNPN and CDR2 SVGIG (reference sequence). The CDR3 bases are TGTGCCTGGGGGGACAGGGCGAAGGGCGAGCAGTACTTC. It is translated as CAWGDRAKGEQYF.

The chain joins TRBV29-1 to TRBJ1-1; 8 bases line up with TRBD1. The CDR3 length is 14 residues. Germline lookup yields CDR1 SQVTM and CDR2 ANQGSEA. Trimming at V came to 7 bases and at J to 4 bases, leaving 11 bases not matched to a gene. CDR3 residues: CSGHRQGSGTEAFF. The CDR3 DNA reads as TGCAGCGGCCACCGACAGGGGTCGGGCACTGAAGCTTTCTTT.

The chain's CDR3 is CASSFLKGTGELFF. For the CDR3, the DNA is TGTGCCAGCAGCTTCCTCAAGGGGACCGGGGAGCTGTTTTTT. J is TRBJ2-2 and V is TRBV11-2, with TRBD1 as a possible D gene (5 bases). The germline V gene has CDR1 SGHAT and CDR2 FQNNGV. The CDR3 runs 14 residues. Trimming removed 3 bases from V and 5 bases from J, with 10 bases in between. Together with reference TRBV11-2 and TRBJ2-2, the CDR3 gives the full variable domain: EAGVAQSPRYKIIEKRQSVAFWCNPISGHATLYWYQQILGQGPKLLIQFQNNGVVDDSQLPKDRFSAERLKGVDSTLKIQPAKLEDSAVYLCASSFLKGTGELFFGEGSRLTVL.

The chain has TRBV28 and TRBJ1-5; TRBD1 matches 11 bases. The V gene's germline CDR1 is MDHEN and CDR2 SYDVKM. This CDR3 comprises 14 residues. The ends lost 5 bases at V and 14 bases at J; junction bases unmatched: 11. Here the CDR3 DNA reads TGTGCCAGCAGTCCTAGGACAGGGGGCAAGCCGGAGCATTTT. Its protein is CASSPRTGGKPEHF.

This sequence joins TRBV28 and TRBJ1-1, with TRBD1 as a possible D gene (6 bases). V lost 6 bases and J lost 1, with 12 bases in between. The CDR3 totals 14 residues. Germline V gene lookup returns CDR1 MDHEN and CDR2 SYDVKM. CDR3 sequence: CASSSTGRNTEAFF. CDR3 DNA sequence: TGTGCCAGCAGCTCAACAGGGCGGAACACTGAAGCTTTCTTT.

The chain employs TRBV27 and TRBJ1-2; D gene uncertain. V lost 8 bases, J lost 8 bases, and 9 bases lay in between. Germline CDR1 is MNHEY and CDR2 is SMNVEV (reference sequence). CDR3 length equals 10 residues. The CDR3 loop reads CASQGVGYTF. CDR3 nucleotides: TGTGCCAGCCAAGGCGTCGGCTACACCTTC.

A few counts support this clone. The chain recombines TRBV19 with TRBJ1-5, with D unclear. This CDR3 is 13 amino acids long. Trimming took 5 bases from V and 3 from J, leaving 8 bases between them. Germline CDR1 LNHDA, CDR2 SQIVND (reference sequence). CDR3 in DNA: TGTGCCAGTAGTTCTCAGTACAATCAGCCCCAGCATTTT. Protein: CASSSQYNQPQHF.

The chain carries TRBV11-1 and TRBJ2-7; TRBD2 aligns across 10 bases. CDR3 size: 14 residues. The J segment lost 3 bases and the V segment lost 5 bases, leaving 4 bases of the junction unmatched. Germline CDR1 reads SGHAT; CDR2 reads FQDESV (reference sequence). CDR3 region: CASSGRTSGYEQYF. CDR3 in DNA: TGTGCCAGCAGCGGGCGGACTAGCGGCTACGAGCAGTACTTC. The complete variable domain, with remaining parts taken from reference TRBV11-1 and TRBJ2-7, reads EAEVAQSPRYKITEKSQAVAFWCDPISGHATLYWYRQILGQGPELLVQFQDESVVDDSQLPKDRFSAERLKGVDSTLKIQPAELGDSAMYLCASSGRTSGYEQYFGPGTRLTVT.